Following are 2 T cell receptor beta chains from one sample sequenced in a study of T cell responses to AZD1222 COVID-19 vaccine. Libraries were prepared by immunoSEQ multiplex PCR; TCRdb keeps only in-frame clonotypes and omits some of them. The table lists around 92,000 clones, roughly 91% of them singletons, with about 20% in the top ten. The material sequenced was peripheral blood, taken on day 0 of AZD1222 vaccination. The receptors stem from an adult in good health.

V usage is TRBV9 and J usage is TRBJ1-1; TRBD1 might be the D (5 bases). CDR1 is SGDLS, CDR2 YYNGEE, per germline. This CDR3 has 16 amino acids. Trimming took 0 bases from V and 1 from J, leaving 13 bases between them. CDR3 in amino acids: CASSVGVGRQNTEAFF. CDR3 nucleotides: TGTGCCAGCAGCGTAGGAGTGGGGCGGCAGAACACTGAAGCTTTCTTT.

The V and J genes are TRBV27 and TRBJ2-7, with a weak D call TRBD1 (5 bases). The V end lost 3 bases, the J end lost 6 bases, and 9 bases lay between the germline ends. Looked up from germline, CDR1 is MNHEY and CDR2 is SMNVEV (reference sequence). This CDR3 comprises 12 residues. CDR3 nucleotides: TGTGCCAGCAGTTTTGGGGCAGGCGAGCAGTACTTC. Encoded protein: CASSFGAGEQYF.